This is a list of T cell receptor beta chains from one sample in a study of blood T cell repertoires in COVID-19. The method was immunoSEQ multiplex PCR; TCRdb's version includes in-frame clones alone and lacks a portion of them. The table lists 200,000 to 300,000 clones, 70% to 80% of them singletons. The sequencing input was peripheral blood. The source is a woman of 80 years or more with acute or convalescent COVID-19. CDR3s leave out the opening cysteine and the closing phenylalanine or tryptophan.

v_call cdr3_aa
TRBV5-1 ASRRDWTAYEQY
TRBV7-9 ASNEGVGEKLF
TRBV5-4 ASSLGGTGENYGYT
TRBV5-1 ASSDAGTGLYEQY
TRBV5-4 ASSQGGNTEAF
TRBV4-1 ASSQWAPGSPLH
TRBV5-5 ASSLGTGVANEKLF
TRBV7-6 ATRRSSQETQY
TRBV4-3 ASSQVGLAGSRDTQY
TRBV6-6 ASNGWDKTTNEKLF
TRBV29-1 SVEEPGIGPDTQY
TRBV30 AWRRRGVEPRQAF
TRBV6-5 ASRQGERNSPLH
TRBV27 ASSFPGGFEQY
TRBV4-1 ASSQGEFSPNTGELF
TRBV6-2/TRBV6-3 ASSSDSRYEQY
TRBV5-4 ASSFRDRAAGELF
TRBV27 ASSLRQGGLEAF
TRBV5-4 ASSLDPSGGETQY
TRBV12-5 ASGQGGTEAF
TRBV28 ASSPGRVNEQY
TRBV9 ASSVGGTSEYNEQF
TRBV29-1 SVDAGANEQF
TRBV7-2 ASSLIGARETQY
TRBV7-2 ASSSWTGQGPGNTIY
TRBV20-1 SASRGHSSTDTQY
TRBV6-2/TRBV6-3 ASSYPPTGSGNTIY
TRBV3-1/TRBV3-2 ASSRLNDRYGYT
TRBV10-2 ASRTSTDTQY
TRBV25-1 ASSEPGTAYNEQF
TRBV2 ASRPSGGRTDTQY
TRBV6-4 ASSADRESRYT
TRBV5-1 ASSPERGTDTQY
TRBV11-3 ASSLDQASPLH
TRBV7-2 ASSLDLSGTDTQY
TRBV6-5 ASSYTSGSSTDTQY
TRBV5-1 ASSLAGTGANVLT
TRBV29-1 SVQGQGQEAF
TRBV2 ASTQRRGGLNEQF
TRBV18 ASFGPRGSGNTEAF
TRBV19 ASSMGGGAF
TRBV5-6 ASSSKGTNYGYT
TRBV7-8 ASSRDRKEKLF
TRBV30 AWSRGLADYGYT
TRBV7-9 ASSFGQAYNSPLH
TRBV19 ASSLLYSGRVALGDTQY